Shown below are 5 T cell receptor beta chains from a single sample sequenced in a study of vaccination and CD4 T cells after COVID-19. Treatment in this sample: approximately nine-day PBMC culture with coronavirus spike peptide pools or control peptides (ViraFEST assay). The Oncomine TCR Beta short-read assay was what sequenced the DNA obtained from cultured CD4+ T cells. TCRdb ran MiXCR on the PCR reads and lists one entry per CDR3 protein. This table has about 9,500 distinct CDR3 sequences, 65% to 70% appearing once. The antigens these receptors bind are not known. The sample consisted of CD4+ T cells from blood, cultured in vitro, taken before SARS-CoV-2 vaccination. Receptors originate from a human donor who had recovered from COVID-19.

CDR3 nucleotide sequence: TGTGCCAGCAGCCCGAGGACGGGAGTCTACGAGCAGTACTTC. Amino acid sequence: CASSPRTGVYEQYF. V is TRBV7-9 and J is TRBJ2-7; tentatively, D is TRBD2 (6 bases). Trimming stripped 5 bases from V and 3 bases from J, with 14 bases between. Germline CDR1 and CDR2: SEHNR and FQNEAQ (reference sequence). The CDR3 length is 14 residues.

V gene TRBV7-9 combines with J gene TRBJ2-7, with D tentatively TRBD2 (6 bases). Per germline, CDR1 SEHNR and CDR2 FQNEAQ (reference sequence). V gave up 1 base and J gave up 3 bases, with 13 bases separating them. The CDR3 extends over 15 amino acids. The CDR3 region has the DNA TGTGCCAGCAGCTTAGGGGCGGGGTTGAACTACGAGCAGTACTTC. It codes for CASSLGAGLNYEQYF. Full variable domain (outside the CDR3, taken from reference TRBV7-9 and TRBJ2-7): DTGVSQNPRHKITKRGQNVTFRCDPISEHNRLYWYRQTLGQGPEFLTYFQNEAQLEKSRLLSDRFSAERPKGSFSTLEIQRTEQGDSAMYLCASSLGAGLNYEQYFGPGTRLTVT.

This clonotype was observed a handful of times. The chain has TRBV27 and TRBJ2-7; perhaps TRBD1 as D (5 bases). There are 14 residues in the CDR3. V gave up 3 bases and J gave up 3 bases, with 12 bases separating them. Germline V gives CDR1 MNHEY, CDR2 SMNVEV (reference sequence). CDR3 DNA sequence: TGTGCCAGCAGTTTCGCCTCAGGGCGCTACGAGCAGTACTTC. It translates to CASSFASGRYEQYF.

This clonotype was observed once. The V call is TRBV7-6, the J call TRBJ2-6, with a possible D match to TRBD1 (5 bases). Looked up from germline, CDR1 is SGHVS and CDR2 is FNYEAQ. Deletions cut 2 bases from V and 0 bases from J, with 14 bases between. The CDR3 is 18 residues long. CDR3 amino acids: CASSLYGRAVSGANVLTF. CDR3 coding DNA: TGTGCCAGCAGCTTATACGGCAGGGCGGTCTCTGGGGCCAACGTCCTGACTTTC.

This clonotype turned up a few times. The rearrangement links TRBV20-1 to TRBJ2-3; 11 nucleotides match TRBD2. This CDR3 spans 14 amino acids. V lost 6 bases to trimming and J lost 2 bases; unmatched junction nucleotides: 4. Per germline, CDR1 DFQATT and CDR2 SNEGSKA (reference sequence). CDR3 amino acids: CSALTSGITDTQYF. The CDR3 DNA reads TGCAGTGCCTTGACTAGCGGGATCACAGATACGCAGTATTTT.